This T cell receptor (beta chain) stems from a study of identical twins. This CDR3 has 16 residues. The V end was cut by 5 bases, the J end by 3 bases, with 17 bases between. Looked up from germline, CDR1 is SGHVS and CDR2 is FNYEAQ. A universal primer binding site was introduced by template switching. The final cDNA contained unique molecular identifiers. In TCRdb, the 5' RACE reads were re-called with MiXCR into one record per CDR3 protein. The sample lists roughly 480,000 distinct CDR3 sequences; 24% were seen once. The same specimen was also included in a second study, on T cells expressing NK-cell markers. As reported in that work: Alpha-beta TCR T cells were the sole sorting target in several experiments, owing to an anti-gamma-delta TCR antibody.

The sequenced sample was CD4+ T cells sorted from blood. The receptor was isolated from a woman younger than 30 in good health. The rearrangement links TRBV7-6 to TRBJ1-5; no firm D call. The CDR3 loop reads CASSPRGSHYNQPQHF. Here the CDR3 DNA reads TGTGCCAGCAGCCCTCGAGGTTCACATTACAATCAGCCCCAGCATTTT.